The T cell receptor beta chain under discussion was sequenced for a study of identical twins. Overall study results and limits: Cross-sectional statistics, not tracking of the same donors, supported the conclusions. Out-of-frame TCR alpha sharing observed in monozygotic twins exceeded model estimates. Researchers caution that invariant MAIT and iNKT cells could partly confound zero-insertion analyses.

In regard to this clonotype: Its target is not known.

After template switching added a universal primer site, the resulting cDNA carried unique molecular identifiers. TCRdb re-called the 5' RACE reads through MiXCR, storing one row per CDR3 protein. Of 250,000 to 300,000 distinct CDR3 sequences listed, over 8.5% are singletons. Trimming took 2 bases from V and 8 from J; bases not matched to a gene: 11. From germline, CDR1 is SGHVS and CDR2 FNYEAQ. The CDR3 is 16 amino acids. These data also formed part of another study, on yellow fever vaccine responses in identical twins.

The genes are TRBV7-6 and TRBJ2-1; 8 nucleotides line up with TRBD2. Sequenced input: CD8+ T cells sorted from blood. The source is a woman aged 18-29 years in good health. CDR3 region: CASSLSGTSIVDEQFF. CDR3 nucleotide sequence: TGTGCCAGCAGCTTAAGCGGGACTAGTATTGTCGATGAGCAGTTCTTC.